The sequence of this T cell receptor (beta chain) was determined in a study of T cells in Graves' hyperthyroidism and ophthalmopathy. Findings and limits, study-wide: A 13 V-J model separated ophthalmopathy from stable hyperthyroidism. The blood repertoire included most of the expanded thyroid clonotypes above 0.001.

Researchers amplified the TCR beta CDR3 regions from RNA transcripts. The HTBI set primed first-round TCR CDR3 RT-PCR. TCRdb processed the multiplex PCR reads anew with MiXCR; each CDR3 protein has one entry. There are 550,000 to 700,000 distinct CDR3 sequences in the sample; around 46% occur only once, and 15% to 20% lies in the top ten. Per the germline V gene, CDR1 is SNHLY and CDR2 is FYNNEI. The V gene lost 7 bases and the J gene lost 7 bases, with 14 bases spanning the gap. The CDR3 totals 13 residues. This clonotype has just a few counts. Antigen unknown. The chain carries TRBV2 and TRBJ2-1, with D perhaps given as TRBD1 or TRBD2 (6 bases each). The clonotype was recovered from an adult woman with Graves' disease, either hyperthyroidism or ophthalmopathy (not recorded which). Material: peripheral blood or thyroid tissue (not recorded which). The CDR3 coding sequence is TGTGCCAGCACGGAAGGAGGGGGTAATGAGCAGTTCTTC. Amino acid sequence: CASTEGGGNEQFF.